Included here is one TCR beta chain sequence, with context. In its sample, this clone was seen once. The antigen this receptor binds is unknown. There are no base qualities to consult, and no much larger clone falls within one base. Per the publication, the time point label means: baseline, week 1 (first vaccination visit). The treatment or condition tag for this specimen amounts to: pre-vaccination baseline after standard-of-care therapy. Newly diagnosed WHO grade 3 or 4 IDH1-mutant astrocytomas showing loss of nuclear ATRX were present in the donors. The samples were drawn from NOA16, a multicentre, single-arm, open-label phase I trial in Germany that tested a mutant IDH1 peptide vaccine in humans for the first time. For immunogenicity testing, the blood drawn at visit V03 was used as the baseline sample. Genomic DNA for TCRB sequencing was extracted from EDTA blood using the DNeasy Blood and Tissue Kit.

The CDR3, from cysteine to phenylalanine, totals 14 residues. Solely the CDR3 DNA is kept, with 42 bases framed from the first base. Taken from the germline V gene, the CDR1 and CDR2 loops are MDHEN and SYDVKM. A distance of 19 bases separates the germline ends of V and J, which lose 10 bases and 3 bases respectively. The data belong to a study of a mutant IDH1 vaccine in newly diagnosed glioma (dated by TCRdb to 2020 to 2023). At the level of the whole study: Of the approximately 29 treated patients, around 62% were male and roughly 40% were female, and a mean age of roughly 40 years was recorded. Longitudinal TCRB deep sequencing was done for about two dozen treated patients, wherever samples were available for exploratory analyses. Six visits were used for peripheral blood collection: V03 (baseline), V05, V07, V10, V12 and V13. Before enrollment, most patients had been given radiochemotherapy with temozolomide as standard therapy, while the rest had received either radiotherapy alone or temozolomide alone.

Summary of the overall study and its limitations: The authors stated that sample limitations prevented analyses of patient blood samples from being reproduced. Pseudoprogression appeared unrelated to alterations in the top peripheral T cell clonotypes detected by TCRB sequencing. Across multiple MHC alleles, vaccine-induced immune responses were seen in roughly 93% of patients. PBMC samples for TCRB deep sequencing were selected based on availability.

The library was obtained by the immunoSEQ multiplex PCR assay. Following the manufacturer's protocol, the hsTCRB Kit was used to amplify rearranged TCR beta chain sequences. Sequencing of TCRB libraries was carried out on an Illumina MiSeq. The source study handled its data this way. Demultiplexing, trimming and gene mapping were performed with the kit vendor's proprietary platform. TCRdb holds this immuneACCESS table with in-frame rearrangements only. Some clones are missing; in checked studies, unresolved V genes explain under half, and the rest has no known cause. The D gene and trimming were derived from the DNA, and the V and J assignments and clone size from that table. Within this sample are about 54,000 clones, with 80% to 90% of them counted one time only. In total, the top ten clones hold under 20% of the sample.

The material was PBMCs, obtained from a glioma patient treated with radiotherapy, temozolomide or both. The TCR comes from a man aged 18 to 29 with glioma. This chain is built from TRBV28 and TRBJ2-7; 6 matching bases give a weak D call of TRBD1. CDR3 protein: CAITTGTKVYEQYF. The nucleotide sequence reads as follows: TGTGCCATTACAACCGGGACAAAAGTCTACGAGCAGTACTTC.